This TCR beta chain was sequenced in a study of blood T cell repertoires in COVID-19. Turning to the study itself: Italy, Spain and the United States were the sources of the convalescent and acute COVID-19 samples. Sources were T cells, B-cell-depleted T cells, or PBMCs; the material itself was cDNA or gDNA.

Under the authors' procedure: Reference gene primers were amplified, and this amplification served to estimate nucleated cell counts. Sequencing was performed with immunoSEQ multiplex PCR; in TCRdb, only in-frame clones are kept and a portion is missing. V and J calls plus clone size are reproduced from that table; the DNA served to infer D and trimming. The profile shows 200,000 to 300,000 clones, around nine tenths of them singletons. V lost 6 bases and J lost 6; bases outside the gene matches: 7. This CDR3 is 15 amino acids long. Germline V gives CDR1 MNHEY, CDR2 SVGAGI. The chain is built from TRBV6-5 and TRBJ1-5; the match to TRBD1 covers 11 bases. The sequence derives from a woman aged 60-75 years with COVID-19, enrolled during active disease. Sequencing was carried out using peripheral blood. In nucleotides, the CDR3 is TGTGCCAGCAGGGGACAGGGGGGCTTTTTTCAGCCCCAGCATTTT. The encoded protein is CASRGQGGFFQPQHF.